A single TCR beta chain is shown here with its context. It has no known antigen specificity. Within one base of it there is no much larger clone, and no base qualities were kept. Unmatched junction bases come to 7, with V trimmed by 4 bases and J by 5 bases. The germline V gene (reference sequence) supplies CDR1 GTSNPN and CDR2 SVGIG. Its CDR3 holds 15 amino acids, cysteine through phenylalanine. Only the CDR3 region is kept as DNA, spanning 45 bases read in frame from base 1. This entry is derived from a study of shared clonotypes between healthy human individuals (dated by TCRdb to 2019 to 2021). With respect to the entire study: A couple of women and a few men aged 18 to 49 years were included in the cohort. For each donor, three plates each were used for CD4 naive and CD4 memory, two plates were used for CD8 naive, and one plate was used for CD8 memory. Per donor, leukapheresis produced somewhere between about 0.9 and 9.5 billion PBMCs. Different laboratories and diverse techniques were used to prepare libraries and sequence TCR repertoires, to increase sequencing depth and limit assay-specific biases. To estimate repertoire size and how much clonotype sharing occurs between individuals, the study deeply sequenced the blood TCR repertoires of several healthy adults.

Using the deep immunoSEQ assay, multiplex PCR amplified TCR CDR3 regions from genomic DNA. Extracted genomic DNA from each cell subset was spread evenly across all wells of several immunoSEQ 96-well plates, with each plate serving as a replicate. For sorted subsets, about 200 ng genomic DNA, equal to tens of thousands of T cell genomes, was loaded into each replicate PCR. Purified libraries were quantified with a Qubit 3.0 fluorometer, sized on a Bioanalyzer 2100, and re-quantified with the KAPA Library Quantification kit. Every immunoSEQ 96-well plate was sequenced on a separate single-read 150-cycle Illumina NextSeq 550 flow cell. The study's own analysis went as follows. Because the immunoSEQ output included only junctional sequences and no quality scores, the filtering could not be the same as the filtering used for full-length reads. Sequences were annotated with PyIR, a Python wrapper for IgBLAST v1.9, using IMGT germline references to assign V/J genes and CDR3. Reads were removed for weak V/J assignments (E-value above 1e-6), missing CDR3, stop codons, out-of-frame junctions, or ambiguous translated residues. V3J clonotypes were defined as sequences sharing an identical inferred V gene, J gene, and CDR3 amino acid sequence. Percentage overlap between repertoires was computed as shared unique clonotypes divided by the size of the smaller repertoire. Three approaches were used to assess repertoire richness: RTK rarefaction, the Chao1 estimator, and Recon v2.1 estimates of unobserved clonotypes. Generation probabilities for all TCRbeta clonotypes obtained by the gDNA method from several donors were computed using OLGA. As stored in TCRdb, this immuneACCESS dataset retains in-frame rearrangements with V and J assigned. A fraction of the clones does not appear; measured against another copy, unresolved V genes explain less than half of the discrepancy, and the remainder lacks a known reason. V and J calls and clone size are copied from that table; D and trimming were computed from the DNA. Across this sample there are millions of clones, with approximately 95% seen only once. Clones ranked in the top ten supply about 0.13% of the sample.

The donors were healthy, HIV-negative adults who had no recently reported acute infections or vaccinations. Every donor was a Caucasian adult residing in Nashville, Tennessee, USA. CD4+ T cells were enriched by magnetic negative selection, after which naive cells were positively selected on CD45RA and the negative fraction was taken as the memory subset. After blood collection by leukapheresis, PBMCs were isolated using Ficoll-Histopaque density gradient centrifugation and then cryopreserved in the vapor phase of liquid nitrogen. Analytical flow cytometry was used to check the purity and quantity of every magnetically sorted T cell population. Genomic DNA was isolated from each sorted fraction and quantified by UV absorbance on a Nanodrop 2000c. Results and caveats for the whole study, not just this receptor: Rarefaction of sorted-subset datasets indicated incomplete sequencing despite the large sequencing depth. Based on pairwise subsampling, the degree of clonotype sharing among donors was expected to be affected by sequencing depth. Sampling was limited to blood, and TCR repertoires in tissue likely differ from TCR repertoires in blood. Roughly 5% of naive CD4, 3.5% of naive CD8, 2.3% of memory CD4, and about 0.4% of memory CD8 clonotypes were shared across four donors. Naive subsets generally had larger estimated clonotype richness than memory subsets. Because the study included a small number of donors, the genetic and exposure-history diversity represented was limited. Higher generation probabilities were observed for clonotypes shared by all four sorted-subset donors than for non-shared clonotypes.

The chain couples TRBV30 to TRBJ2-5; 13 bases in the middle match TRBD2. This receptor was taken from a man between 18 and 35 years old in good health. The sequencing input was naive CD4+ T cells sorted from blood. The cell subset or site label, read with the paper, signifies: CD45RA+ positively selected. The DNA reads TGTGCCTGGAAACCGGGACTAGCGGGATGGGAGACCCAGTACTTC. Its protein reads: CAWKPGLAGWETQYF.